These T cell receptor beta chains were read from a single sample in a study of cytotoxic CD8 clonotypes in ibrutinib-treated CLL. This table comes from immunoSEQ multiplex PCR, and its TCRdb copy is limited to in-frame clones, with some not included. The sample has about 160,000 clones, 81% seen once; the top ten hold about 2.1%. The starting material was PBMCs, obtained after 12 months of ibrutinib treatment. These receptors came from a human donor with chronic lymphocytic leukemia. CDR3s include the opening cysteine and the closing phenylalanine or tryptophan. D genes are given only for firm matches. The size entry is marked missing in some rows and otherwise reads once, few, many or a size class.

j_gene	v_gene	abundance	d_gene	CDR3nt	CDR3aa
TRBJ1-6	TRBV6-5	.	.	TGTGCCAGCAGTTACTCAGGGGAGTCACCCCTCCACTTT	CASSYSGESPLHF
TRBJ2-3	TRBV30	.	TRBD1	TGTGCCTGGAAGGCAGGGGGAGTGTCAGATACGCAGTATTTT	CAWKAGGVSDTQYF
TRBJ2-3	TRBV4-3	.	.	TGCGCCAGCAGCCAAGATAGGACTCATAGCACAGATACGCAGTATTTT	CASSQDRTHSTDTQYF
TRBJ1-5	TRBV28	once	TRBD1	TGTGCCAGCAGTTTAGTAACAGGGGGCAATCAGCCCCAGCATTTT	CASSLVTGGNQPQHF
TRBJ1-3	TRBV28	.	.	TGTGCCAGCAGCCGAGGGGGAAGCTCTGGAAACACCATATATTTT	CASSRGGSSGNTIYF
TRBJ2-3	TRBV30	.	TRBD1	TGTGCCTGGAGTGTAGGGGGCCTTACAGATACGCAGTATTTT	CAWSVGGLTDTQYF
TRBJ2-3	TRBV11-3	.	TRBD1	TGTGCCAGCAGCCCCTACAAGGGACAGGGGGCGAGGACGCAGTATTTT	CASSPYKGQGARTQYF
TRBJ2-3	TRBV19	.	.	TGTGCCAGTAGTATCGTCCGGGACACAGATACGCAGTATTTT	CASSIVRDTDTQYF
TRBJ2-3	TRBV7-9	.	.	TGTGCCAGCAGACTAACGCAGGATACGCAGTATTTT	CASRLTQDTQYF
TRBJ1-2	TRBV4-3	.	.	TGCGCCAGCAGCCAAGTTGTATCAGGGAGAGGCTACACCTTC	CASSQVVSGRGYTF
TRBJ1-1	TRBV12-5	.	.	TGTGCTAGTGGGGAGGGGTTGGAAGCTTTCTTT	CASGEGLEAFF
TRBJ1-5	TRBV19	.	TRBD1	TGTGCCACTCAAGGCGGGACAGGGTCCAGCAGCAATCAGCCCCAGCATTTT	CATQGGTGSSSNQPQHF
TRBJ1-5	TRBV6-5	.	.	TGTGCCAGCAGAGGGTCAATCGGTCAGCCCCAGCATTTT	CASRGSIGQPQHF
TRBJ2-1	TRBV7-3	.	TRBD1	TGTGCCAGCAGCCCGATGGGACAGGGGGGTAACTCCTACAATGAGCAGTTCTTC	CASSPMGQGGNSYNEQFF
TRBJ2-3	TRBV12-5	once	.	TGTGCTAGTGGTTTGGGATGGGATACGCAGTATTTT	CASGLGWDTQYF
TRBJ2-7	TRBV21-1	.	.	TGTGCCAGCAGCAAACTCGGGGACGACGAGCGGGTGAGAGATTACGAGCAGTACTTC	CASSKLGDDERVRDYEQYF
TRBJ2-7	TRBV12-1	.	.	TGTGCCAGCAGCTTTTGGACCAAAACACCCCGCATTTTGGGAGGGATAAGCTCCTACGAGCAGTACTTC	CASSFWTKTPRILGGISSYEQYF
TRBJ1-1	TRBV18	.	.	TGTGCCAGCTCACCATTATCGCCGGGGGGGCTAGGGCGTCGCACTGAAGCTTTCTTT	CASSPLSPGGLGRRTEAFF
TRBJ1-3	TRBV25-1	.	.	TGTGCCAGCGCCCCCCCGGGCTCTGGAAACACCATATATTTT	CASAPPGSGNTIYF
TRBJ2-5	TRBV21-1	.	.	TGTGCCAGCAGCGGCAGGGCGCCATGTCAGTACTTC	CASSGRAPCQYF
TRBJ2-3	TRBV28	few	TRBD2	TGTGCCAGCAGTTTAAGGTTATTAGCGGGAGTAGGGGATACGCAGTATTTT	CASSLRLLAGVGDTQYF
TRBJ2-5	TRBV7-2	.	TRBD2	TGTGCCAGCAGCTTATCCCGCCTAGCGGGGCCCGGGGGGGCCCAGTACTTC	CASSLSRLAGPGGAQYF
TRBJ1-2	TRBV18	few	TRBD1	TGTGCCAGCTCACCCGGACAGGGGACAAACTATGGCTACACCTTC	CASSPGQGTNYGYTF